Reported below is one T cell receptor beta chain. For the library, individual cDNA molecules each received unique molecular identifiers. TCRdb reanalysed the RACE reads using MiXCR and keeps one entry per CDR3 protein. The table has about 250,000 distinct CDR3 sequences, roughly 7.7% seen once; the top ten hold around 1.2%. The V and J ends lost 0 bases and 4 bases respectively, with 12 bases between them. The CDR3 is made up of 15 amino acids. Per germline, CDR1 MGHDK and CDR2 SYGVNS. This entry is derived from a study of human T cells and chemical hapten exposure. Study context: Each week of the roughly 26-week study, patients had diphenylcyclopropenone applied to the scalp.

Time point in this sample: pre-sensitization, week 0. Indicated treatment: therapeutic diphenylcyclopropenone sensitization with weekly scalp DPC. The starting material, unfractionated whole blood, was used for total RNA extraction. The chain joins TRBV25-1 to TRBJ1-1; weak D call: TRBD1 (5 bases). This TCR was sampled from a man aged 18-30 years with alopecia areata. Some clones in this sample may be carry-over from other donors' samples. Sequencing was performed on whole blood, taken in connection with sensitization to the hapten diphenylcyclopropenone (DPC). CDR3 in amino acids: CASSEYGTGSTEAFF. CDR3 sequence (DNA): TGTGCCAGCAGTGAATATGGGACCGGGAGCACTGAAGCTTTCTTT.